This T cell receptor (beta chain) was recovered during a study of T cells expressing NK-cell markers. Across the study: With respect to HCMV, most of the eight sequenced donors were seropositive, and one was seronegative.

This CDR3 has 16 residues. Germline loops: CDR1 SGHKS, CDR2 YYEKEE (reference sequence). TCRdb re-called the 5' RACE reads and gives one entry per CDR3 protein, without DNA. Its listing shows about 460,000 distinct CDR3 sequences. Study-wide results and caveats: There were a handful of donors in whom these clonotypes also led the CD3+CD56-NKG2C+ fraction. The contribution of dominant NKG2C+ clonotypes to CD8+ T cells in more than five donors was about 1.0-8%.

Comments on this clonotype: No antigen is known for it.

The sequence came from a woman in her 50s in good health. Source material: blood T cells: a sorted CD56 or NKG2C T cell subset, CD4+ or CD8+ T cells, or bulk PBMC T cells (not recorded which). The rearrangement joins TRBV5-5 to TRBJ2-1; no DNA is available, so the TRBD2 call from TCRdb remains unchecked. CDR3 region: CASSLERANSYNEQFF. Supplemented by reference TRBV5-5 and TRBJ2-1, the full variable domain reads DAGVTQSPTHLIKTRGQQVTLRCSPISGHKSVSWYQQVLGQGPQFIFQYYEKEERGRGNFPDRFSARQFPNYSSELNVNALLLGDSALYLCASSLERANSYNEQFFGPGTRLTVL.